One sample yielded the 2 T cell receptor beta chains listed below, sequenced in a study of shared clonotypes between healthy human individuals. Method: immunoSEQ multiplex PCR; TCRdb's copy keeps in-frame clones and lacks some. The sample includes some 1.4 million clones, over 95% of them seen just once. Sequencing used naive CD4+ T cells sorted from blood. The subset: CD45RA+ positively selected. All receptors come from a man aged 30 to 45 in good health.

The V call is TRBV7-9, the J call TRBJ1-1; possibly TRBD1 for D (5 bases). Germline CDR1 SEHNR, CDR2 FQNEAQ (reference sequence). The germline V and J ends were trimmed by 2 bases and 3 bases, with 13 bases remaining between them. This CDR3 has 15 amino acids. As DNA, the CDR3 is TGTGCCAGCAGCTTAACCGCAGGGAGGGACACTGAAGCTTTCTTT. As protein: CASSLTAGRDTEAFF.

This clone was seen only a few times. This chain joins TRBV2 and TRBJ2-7; TRBD2 might be the D (6 bases). The CDR3 consists of 12 residues. Germline loops: CDR1 SNHLY, CDR2 FYNNEI. Between the trimmed V and J ends, which lost 11 bases and 4 bases, there was a span of 15 bases. For the CDR3, the DNA is TGTGCCGCCGAGGACGGGAGTTACGAGCAGTACTTC. Translating it yields CAAEDGSYEQYF.